This T cell receptor beta chain was found in a study of regulatory T cells in long-lasting Graves disease. On the study more broadly: Graves' patients who were just diagnosed had used antithyroid drugs for under 3 months. Study-wide findings and caveats: Persistent Graves' patients showed a TCR diversity that was lower than that of newly diagnosed ones.

Construction of TCR beta libraries relied on iRepertoire HTBI primers and on Arm-PCR targeting CDR3 regions. TCRdb re-analysed the multiplex PCR reads in MiXCR, keeping a single row per CDR3 protein. Of roughly 560,000 distinct CDR3 sequences listed, 12% were seen once; the top ten hold roughly 9.3%. The sample's time point: newly diagnosed GD, antithyroid drugs for less than 3 months. PBMCs provided the RNA from which the TCR library was made. CDR3 length equals 21 residues. The V gene lost 3 bases and the J gene lost 0 bases, with 30 bases spanning the gap. Germline lookup yields CDR1 GTSNPN and CDR2 SVGIG (reference sequence). In this sample, this clonotype turned up a few times. Its specificity is not known. A further study also used this sample, focusing on T cells in Graves' hyperthyroidism and ophthalmopathy. That source adds: Blood also held most thyroid clonotypes expanded beyond 0.001. Ophthalmopathy prediction by the model preceded onset by a median roughly 6.3 months.

This clonotype originated in a woman aged 25 to 39 with Graves disease. Sequences were derived from peripheral blood mononuclear cells (PBMCs), sampled at new diagnosis, from a patient treated with antithyroid drugs. The rearrangement joins TRBV30 to TRBJ1-5; unclear D gene. This CDR3 reads CAWSPGRTYQLSKDSNQPQHF. The CDR3 DNA reads as TGTGCCTGGAGCCCCGGGCGGACTTACCAACTTTCAAAGGATAGCAATCAGCCCCAGCATTTT. Filled out from reference TRBV30 and TRBJ1-5, the complete variable domain reads SQTIHQWPATLVQPVGSPLSLECTVEGTSNPNLYWYRQAAGRGLQLLFYSVGIGQISSEVPQNLSASRPQDRQFILSSKKLLLSDSGFYLCAWSPGRTYQLSKDSNQPQHFGDGTRLSIL.